The present T cell receptor beta chain was sequenced within a study of regulatory T cells in long-lasting Graves disease. Points from the study as a whole: Persistent cases favored TRBV28, TRBJ1-2 and TRBJ2-5.

Trimming pared 7 bases from V and 3 bases from J, leaving 16 bases between. The CDR3 consists of 15 residues. Germline V gene data show CDR1 as SEHNR and CDR2 as FQNEAQ (reference sequence). The authors built TCR beta libraries using iRepertoire HTBI primers and Arm-PCR of CDR3 regions. Each CDR3 protein gets one entry after TCRdb re-called the multiplex PCR reads with MiXCR. The data show about 620,000 distinct CDR3 sequences, 15% to 20% seen once. Time point here: newly diagnosed GD, antithyroid drugs for less than 3 months. PBMC-extracted RNA yielded the TCR library. EDTA tubes received 9 to 10 milliliters of collected peripheral blood. This clonotype came up many times. Its specificity is unknown. These records were also assigned to another study, of T cells in Graves' hyperthyroidism and ophthalmopathy. That paper states: Pregnant or lactating patients were excluded, as were those with uncontrolled infection or other autoimmune disease.

The receptor's source is a woman aged 25 to 39 with Graves disease. The chain couples TRBV7-9 to TRBJ2-1, with TRBD1 as a possible D gene (6 bases). Here the sequenced sample was peripheral blood mononuclear cells (PBMCs), taken at new diagnosis, from a patient treated with antithyroid drugs. The chain's CDR3 is CASILKDSYYNEQFF. The CDR3 coding sequence is TGTGCCAGCATCCTCAAGGACAGCTACTACAATGAGCAGTTCTTC.